Listed here are 27 T cell receptor beta chains from one sample, sequenced in a study of blood T cells in healthy people across ages. Primed by a sample-barcoded 5' primer and a J-beta primer mix, a second PCR proceeded for 7 to 11 cycles. One entry per CDR3 protein, called by TCRdb with MiXCR from the 5' RACE reads. The table lists 750,000 to 1,000,000 distinct CDR3 sequences, 25% to 35% of them singletons, with about 10% in the top ten. These data also featured in a second study, about T cells of mothers and their children.

Material: blood. The receptors come from a woman between 40 and 50 years old in good health.

In this sample, this clonotype turned up many times. This sequence joins TRBV5-1 and TRBJ2-7, with D uncertain. With 1 base removed from V and 2 bases from J, the gap between germline ends came to 13 bases. The CDR3 runs 15 residues. Germline V lookup: CDR1 SGHRS, CDR2 YFSETQ. This CDR3 is CASSLSLGSTYEQYF. The CDR3 DNA reads TGCGCCAGCAGCTTGTCCCTAGGGTCCACCTACGAGCAGTACTTC.

This clonotype was seen many times. V gene TRBV20-1 combines with J gene TRBJ1-2; D uncertain. This CDR3 contains 16 residues. Germline V lookup: CDR1 DFQATT, CDR2 SNEGSKA (reference sequence). V shed 3 bases and J shed 3 bases, with 20 bases lying between them. The CDR3 loop reads CSASHYGRGGYYGYTF. CDR3 in DNA: TGCAGTGCTAGCCACTACGGGCGGGGAGGGTACTATGGCTACACCTTC.

A few counts support this clonotype. The V and J genes are TRBV7-9 and TRBJ1-2, with D uncertain. The CDR3 covers 15 residues. Trimming took off 3 bases at V and 0 bases at J, with 11 bases between the two ends. Germline V CDR1 and CDR2: SEHNR, FQNEAQ (reference sequence). CDR3 bases: TGTGCCAGCAGCTTCCAGTTGCCGACTAACTATGGCTACACCTTC. This encodes CASSFQLPTNYGYTF.

This clonotype was found a few times. The chain links TRBV6-2 or TRBV6-3 to TRBJ1-1; D remains ambiguous. V lost 5 bases and J lost 6, with 19 bases in between. Germline V gene data show CDR1 as MNHEY and CDR2 as SVGEGT. The CDR3 is made up of 15 amino acids. CDR3 DNA sequence: TGTGCCAGCAGTCCCCGCCTCAGGAGTCTCGCTGAAGCTTTCTTT. Protein product: CASSPRLRSLAEAFF.

A note on this clonotype: This may arise from a read error, as a much more abundant clone is one base away. The J gene is TRBJ2-5, the V gene TRBV7-3, with 10 nucleotides matching TRBD2. Germline trimming cut 0 bases from V and 11 bases from J; bases unmatched to any gene: 15. The CDR3 is 17 amino acids. Germline V gene sequence: CDR1 SGHTA, CDR2 FQGTGA. The CDR3, as DNA: TGTGCCAGCAGCTTAACAGCGGGGGGGTATATGTTCAATGAGCAGTACTTC. Its protein product is CASSLTAGGYMFNEQYF.

Of note for this clonotype: The junction departs from germline at one end; a sequencing error may be responsible. The rearrangement uses TRBV28 and TRBJ1-4; 9 bases line up with TRBD1. Germline V gene lookup returns CDR1 MDHEN and CDR2 SYDVKM. This CDR3 is built from 16 residues. DNA for the CDR3: TGTGTCAGCAGTTGGGGGACCGGGACAGGGAGTGAAAAACTGTTTTTT. It is translated as CVSSWGTGTGSEKLFF.

This sequence joins TRBV9 and TRBJ2-1; 10 bases map to TRBD2. After removal of 0 bases from V and 4 bases from J, the junction contained 7 bases not matched to a gene. The length of the CDR3 is 17 residues. In germline, CDR1 is SGDLS, CDR2 YYNGEE. The CDR3, as DNA: TGTGCCAGCAGCGTAGTTGGTAGCGGGGGGTTATACAATGAGCAGTTCTTC. The encoded protein is CASSVVGSGGLYNEQFF.

This clonotype was observed many times. The rearrangement links TRBV7-2 to TRBJ2-5; TRBD1 agrees at 10 bases. Germline V lookup: CDR1 SGHTA, CDR2 FQGNSA. The CDR3 has 15 amino acids. V lost 1 base and J lost 4; bases outside the gene matches: 3. The CDR3 coding sequence is TGTGCCAGCAGCTTAGGCCGACAGGGGGCAGAGACCCAGTACTTC. It is translated as CASSLGRQGAETQYF.

Ten or more counts support this clonotype. This sequence joins TRBV5-1 and TRBJ2-7; 7 bases are a match to TRBD1. CDR1 is SGHRS and CDR2 is YFSETQ in the germline V gene. V trimming: 4 bases; J trimming: 3 bases; junction bases outside the gene matches: 7. The CDR3 has 14 amino acids. CDR3 coding DNA: TGCGCCAGCAGCGAGGGGACAGCTATCTACGAGCAGTACTTC. This gives the protein CASSEGTAIYEQYF.

This sequence joins TRBV5-1 and TRBJ2-7; 11 nucleotides agree with TRBD2. The trim removed 1 base at V and 7 bases at J, leaving 10 bases unmatched. CDR1 and CDR2 (germline): SGHRS, YFSETQ. CDR3 size: 16 residues. CDR3 nucleotide sequence: TGCGCCAGCAGCTTGTTAAGTACTAGCGGGGGCGGAGAGCAGTACTTC. It translates to CASSLLSTSGGGEQYF.

The sample holds many counts of this clonotype. The chain carries TRBV6-5 and TRBJ2-7; unclear D gene. CDR3 length: 14 amino acids. V lost 7 bases and J lost 2, with 15 bases in between. Germline V lookup: CDR1 MNHEY, CDR2 SVGAGI. The CDR3 DNA reads TGTGCCAGCACTCCCCGCGGACCTCCCTACGAGCAGTACTTC. Encoded protein: CASTPRGPPYEQYF.

The rearrangement joins TRBV5-1 to TRBJ2-5; D gene uncertain. With 2 bases removed from V and 3 bases from J, the gap between germline ends came to 8 bases. The CDR3 contains 13 residues. Germline V gene sequence: CDR1 SGHRS, CDR2 YFSETQ. CDR3 DNA: TGCGCCAGCAGCTTTCCGGTAGAAGAGACCCAGTACTTC. Protein sequence: CASSFPVEETQYF.

As regards this clonotype: A single base separates this from a much larger clone, so it may be a read error. The gene calls are TRBV9 and TRBJ2-7; D might be TRBD2 (6 bases). CDR3 size: 13 residues. V was clipped by 4 bases and J by 7 bases, with 15 bases between them. Germline V gene lookup returns CDR1 SGDLS and CDR2 YYNGEE. DNA of the CDR3: TGTGCCAGCAGCCCTAGCGACTACAATGAGCAGTACTTC. Its protein product is CASSPSDYNEQYF.

There are a few counts of this clonotype. V and J are TRBV2 and TRBJ2-5; 7 bases align to TRBD1. The DNA end is a closer match to TRBJ2-7, so the J assignment may be wrong. CDR3 length: 12 amino acids. Germline assignment: CDR1 SNHLY and CDR2 FYNNEI. DNA for the CDR3: TGTGCCAGCAGGGGACAGAAATACGAGCAGTACTTC. Translating gives CASRGQKYEQYF.

The chain employs TRBV7-6 and TRBJ2-1, with 9 bases fitting TRBD2. The CDR3 spans 15 residues. The germline V gene encodes CDR1 SGHVS and CDR2 FNYEAQ. The ends lost 5 bases at V and 4 bases at J; junction bases unmatched: 6. The CDR3 here is CASSAPGLAYNEQFF. The CDR3 nucleotides are TGTGCCAGCAGCGCACCGGGACTAGCTTACAATGAGCAGTTCTTC.

This sequence joins TRBV20-1 and TRBJ2-3; TRBD2 agrees at 11 bases. The germline CDR1 and CDR2 sequences are DFQATT and SNEGSKA (reference sequence). CDR3 length: 17 residues. The trim removed 0 bases at V and 2 bases at J, leaving 7 bases unmatched. Here the CDR3 reads CSARDAMTSGATDTQYF. CDR3 DNA: TGCAGTGCTAGAGACGCTATGACTAGCGGGGCCACAGATACGCAGTATTTT.

This clonotype was seen at least ten times. The chain joins TRBV7-3 to TRBJ1-2; possible D gene TRBD1, 5 bases. Trimming took off 3 bases at V and 8 bases at J, with 10 bases between the two ends. In germline, CDR1 is SGHTA, CDR2 FQGTGA. The CDR3 has 12 residues. The CDR3 protein is CASSFPGEGYTF. DNA of the CDR3: TGTGCCAGCAGCTTCCCGGGGGAAGGCTACACCTTC.

The rearrangement links TRBV18 to TRBJ2-7; D unclear. The CDR3 spans 14 residues. Deletions cut 0 bases from V and 2 bases from J, with 8 bases between. CDR1 is KGHSH, CDR2 LQKENI, per germline. The CDR3 loop is CASSPPYKAYEQYF. In DNA form, the CDR3 reads TGTGCCAGCTCACCACCGTACAAAGCCTACGAGCAGTACTTC. Based on the CDR3 plus reference TRBV18 and TRBJ2-7, the full variable domain is NAGVMQNPRHLVRRRGQEARLRCSPMKGHSHVYWYRQLPEEGLKFMVYLQKENIIDESGMPKERFSAEFPKEGPSILRIQQVVRGDSAAYFCASSPPYKAYEQYFGPGTRLTVT.

In this sample, this clonotype turned up a few times. The gene calls are TRBV27 and TRBJ2-3, with TRBD2 as a possible D gene (7 bases). The CDR3 runs to 13 residues. The ends were cut back, 7 bases at V and 6 bases at J, with 14 bases in the middle. Germline CDR1 reads MNHEY; CDR2 reads SMNVEV (reference sequence). The DNA of the CDR3 is TGTGCCAGCACACGCGCGGGGGCCGATACGCAGTATTTT. Translated: CASTRAGADTQYF.

The J gene is TRBJ2-1, the V gene TRBV7-3, with D maybe TRBD1 (6 bases). Germline-derived CDR1 and CDR2 are SGHTA and FQGTGA. V lost 6 bases to trimming and J lost 9 bases, with 15 bases between them. The CDR3 length is 13 residues. CDR3 residues: CASSPEQGPEQFF. CDR3 in DNA: TGTGCCAGCAGTCCCGAACAGGGACCTGAGCAGTTCTTC.

At least ten counts were recorded for this clonotype. The gene calls are TRBV12-3 or TRBV12-4 and TRBJ1-6, with unresolved D. The CDR3 length is 12 residues. With 4 bases removed from V and 10 bases from J, the gap between germline ends came to 8 bases. CDR3 loop: CASSSEVSPLHF. In DNA form, the CDR3 reads TGTGCCAGCAGTTCCGAGGTGTCACCCCTCCACTTT.

This clonotype showed up many times. V and J are TRBV12-3 or TRBV12-4 and TRBJ2-1; 10 positions match TRBD2. The CDR3 totals 16 residues. The junction had 14 bases not matched to a gene; V was cut back by 5 bases and J by 10 bases. CDR3 amino acids: CASSPRGSGGAYEQFF. The DNA for the CDR3 is TGTGCCAGCAGTCCCCGTGGGAGCGGGGGGGCCTACGAGCAGTTCTTC.

This clonotype has a count of ten or more. The gene calls are TRBV5-4 and TRBJ2-7, with D maybe TRBD2 (6 bases). V shed 3 bases and J shed 4 bases, with 14 bases lying between them. Per germline, CDR1 SGHNT and CDR2 YYREEE (reference sequence). This CDR3 has 14 residues. The CDR3 sequence is CASSYRDSRYEQYF. CDR3 in DNA: TGTGCCAGCAGCTACCGGGACTCAAGGTACGAGCAGTACTTC.

This clonotype was detected only a few times. V gene TRBV4-1 combines with J gene TRBJ2-1, with D uncertain. Trimming removed 1 base from V and 13 bases from J, with 17 bases in between. Per germline, CDR1 MGHRA and CDR2 YSYEKL. This CDR3 is built from 14 residues. In DNA, the CDR3 is TGCGCCAGCAGCCAAGGGCAGAGACTTTCCTCACAGTTCTTC. Its translation: CASSQGQRLSSQFF.

The rearrangement joins TRBV7-9 to TRBJ2-5, with D perhaps TRBD2 (7 bases). In germline, CDR1 is SEHNR, CDR2 FQNEAQ (reference sequence). The CDR3 contains 16 residues. V lost 5 bases and J 3 bases, leaving 19 bases between the germline ends. The CDR3, as DNA: TGTGCCAGCAGCCCCCCGAGGGGGGGTGAAGAAGAGACCCAGTACTTC. Translation gives CASSPPRGGEEETQYF. The whole variable domain, remainder taken from reference TRBV7-9 and TRBJ2-5, is DTGVSQNPRHKITKRGQNVTFRCDPISEHNRLYWYRQTLGQGPEFLTYFQNEAQLEKSRLLSDRFSAERPKGSFSTLEIQRTEQGDSAMYLCASSPPRGGEEETQYFGPGTRLLVL.

The gene calls are TRBV5-6 and TRBJ1-1, with D unresolved. CDR3 length: 15 residues. Germline CDR1 reads SGHDT; CDR2 reads YYEEEE. V lost 4 bases and J 1 base, leaving 14 bases between the germline ends. The CDR3 sequence: CASSPVLPSNTEAFF. The CDR3 nucleotides are TGTGCCAGCAGCCCGGTTCTCCCGTCGAACACTGAAGCTTTCTTT.

V is TRBV12-3 or TRBV12-4 and J is TRBJ1-2; perhaps TRBD1 as D (5 bases). Trimming took off 7 bases at V and 6 bases at J, with 15 bases between the two ends. The CDR3 length is 13 residues. The CDR3 is CASTFRQSDGYTF. CDR3 nucleotides: TGTGCCAGCACCTTTAGACAGTCCGATGGCTACACCTTC.